The 4 T cell receptor beta chains listed next were all sequenced from one sample in a study of tumor-infiltrating lymphocytes in oesophageal squamous cell carcinoma. TCRdb passed the PCR reads through MiXCR, listing each CDR3 protein once. The sample lists fewer than 20,000 distinct CDR3 sequences; roughly half were seen once. Source material: esophageal tumor tissue. These receptors came from a female donor with esophageal squamous cell carcinoma.

A single count supports this clonotype. The V and J genes are TRBV12-3 or TRBV12-4 and TRBJ1-4; D unresolved. The CDR3 totals 12 residues. V dropped 6 bases and J dropped 9 bases, with 11 bases sitting between them. CDR3 residues: CASRRQRQKLFF. The CDR3, as DNA: TGTGCCAGCAGGAGGCAGCGGCAAAAACTGTTTTTT.

This clonotype was found once. Mismatch with germline at one junction end may stem from a read error. The chain is built from TRBV7-7 and TRBJ2-3, with 7 bases aligning to TRBD1. The CDR3 is 16 amino acids. The germline CDR1 and CDR2 sequences are SSHAT and FNYEAQ (reference sequence). DNA of the CDR3: TGTGCTAGCAGCCGTACTCCGGGACAGAGCACAGATACGCAGTATTTT. Its protein is CASSRTPGQSTDTQYF.

This clonotype was observed at least ten times. The CDR3: CASSSHGNTEAFF. The CDR3 DNA is TGTGCCAGCAGCTCCCACGGTAACACTGAAGCTTTCTTT. V usage is TRBV7-9 and J usage is TRBJ1-1, with D uncertain. Germline V gene data show CDR1 as SEHNR and CDR2 as FQNEAQ (reference sequence). This CDR3 has 13 amino acids. The V end was cut by 4 bases, the J end by 2 bases, with 8 bases between.

This sequence joins TRBV28 and TRBJ2-5, with 7 bases lining up with TRBD2. The DNA end favors TRBJ2-7, so the J call may be wrong. Germline V gives CDR1 MDHEN, CDR2 SYDVKM. CDR3 length equals 15 residues. The CDR3 coding sequence is TGTGCCAGCACCCTATATTTGGGGGGGAACTACGAGCAGTACTTC. It specifies CASTLYLGGNYEQYF.